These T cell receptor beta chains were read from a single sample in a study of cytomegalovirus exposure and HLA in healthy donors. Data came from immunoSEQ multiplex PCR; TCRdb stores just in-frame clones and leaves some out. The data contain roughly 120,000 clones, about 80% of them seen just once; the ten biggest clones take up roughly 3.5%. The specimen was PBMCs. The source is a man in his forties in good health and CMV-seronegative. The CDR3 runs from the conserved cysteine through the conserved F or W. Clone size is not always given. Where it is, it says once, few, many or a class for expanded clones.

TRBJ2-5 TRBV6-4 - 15 CASSWLHVPQETQYF
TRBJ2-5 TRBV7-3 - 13 CASGEVGGETQYF
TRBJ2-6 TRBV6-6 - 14 CALNSGDGANVLTF
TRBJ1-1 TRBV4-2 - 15 CASSQVYRGITEAFF
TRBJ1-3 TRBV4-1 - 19 CASSQPLPSGTRAGNTIYF
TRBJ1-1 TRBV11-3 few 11 CASSKDSEAFF
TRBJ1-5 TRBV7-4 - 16 CASRTRRGRWYQPQHF
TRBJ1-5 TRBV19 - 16 CASSIDLRGLGQPQHF
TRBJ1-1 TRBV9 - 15 CASSVSTGLNTEAFF
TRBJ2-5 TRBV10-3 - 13 CAIGPAYQETQYF
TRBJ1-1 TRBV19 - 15 CASTPGVGLATEAFF
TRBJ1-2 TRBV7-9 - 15 CASSTSPGQTYGYTF
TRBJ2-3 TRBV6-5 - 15 CASSTDRASTDTQYF
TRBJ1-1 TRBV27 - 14 CASNSGVLNTEAFF
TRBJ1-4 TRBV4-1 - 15 CASSPRWKGDEKLFF
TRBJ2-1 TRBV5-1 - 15 CASSLFGQVYNEQFF
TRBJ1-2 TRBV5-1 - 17 CASSPPLGTGDVYGYTF
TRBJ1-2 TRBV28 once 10 CASTGDRAAF